This TCR beta chain was found in a study of shared clonotypes between healthy human individuals. The CDR3 is 14 amino acids. Germline assignment: CDR1 MNHEY and CDR2 SMNVEV (reference sequence). Unmatched junction bases numbered 4, after V lost 7 bases and J lost 5 bases. The material for each subset, its genomic DNA, was split evenly across several immunoSEQ plates. The method was immunoSEQ multiplex PCR; TCRdb's version includes in-frame clones alone and lacks a portion of them. Found here are about 1.1 million clones, approximately 80% of them singletons; the top ten hold more than 0.5%. Sequencing used memory CD4+ T cells from PBMCs. Stated subset: CD45RA-negative fraction. V usage is TRBV27 and J usage is TRBJ1-5, with 11 bases fitting TRBD1. This receptor was obtained from a man aged 18 to 29 in good health. Some clones in this sample may be carry-over from other donors' samples. CDR3 in amino acids: CASTDRGPDQPQHF. The CDR3 coding sequence is TGTGCCAGCACGGACAGGGGGCCAGATCAGCCCCAGCATTTT.